The clone carrying this T cell receptor beta chain was counted once. Being one base from a much bigger clone, this may be a read error. This sample's RNA came from whole unsorted tissue. Distant lung tissue was collected more than 3 cm away from the tumor edge. Germline CDR1 reads SGHNT; CDR2 reads YYREEE (reference sequence). CDR3 length: 18 amino acids. The library came from three nested PCR rounds adapted from ARM-PCR protocols. TCRdb fed the multiplex PCR reads into MiXCR, producing one record per CDR3 protein. Counted here are approximately 62,000 distinct CDR3 sequences, roughly 60% occurring once; the ten biggest clones make up 32%. This record belongs to a study of tumor and adjacent non-tumor tissue in lung cancer.

The receptor was isolated from a man between 65 and 85 years old with non-small cell lung cancer. This chain uses TRBV5-4 with TRBJ1-2, with a possible D match to TRBD1 (6 bases). The sequencing input was distant non-tumor lung tissue. CDR3: CASSLVPDSPTGYYCYTF. The CDR3 DNA follows: TGTGCCAGCAGCTTGGTGCCGGACAGCCCTACGGGCTACTATTGCTACACCTTC.